This T cell receptor beta chain is drawn from a study of Graves' ophthalmopathy and Graves' hyperthyroidism. Study-wide results and caveats: Blood repertoires reportedly contained most expanded thyroid clonotypes above 0.001 frequency.

Amplification of TCR beta CDR3 regions used RNA transcripts. Second-round multiplex PCR came after first-round RT-PCR with HTBI primers. From the multiplex PCR reads, TCRdb called clonotypes with MiXCR, one entry per CDR3 protein. The sample records hundreds of thousands of distinct CDR3 sequences, 22% being singletons. Germline CDR1 GTSNPN, CDR2 SVGIG (reference sequence). CDR3 length equals 19 residues. Trimming at V came to 1 base and at J to 0 bases, leaving 14 bases not matched to a gene. This clonotype was detected ten times or more. Its antigen is not known. J is TRBJ1-5 and V is TRBV30, with TRBD1 matching over 8 bases. The sequenced sample consisted of peripheral blood. The receptor comes from a young woman with stable Graves' hyperthyroidism. Some clones in this sample may be carry-over from other donors' samples. CDR3 amino acids: CAWSARRDRSRNSNQPQHF. The CDR3 DNA follows: TGTGCCTGGAGTGCGAGGCGGGACAGGAGCCGAAATAGCAATCAGCCCCAGCATTTT. Combining the CDR3 with reference TRBV30 and TRBJ1-5 gives the whole variable domain SQTIHQWPATLVQPVGSPLSLECTVEGTSNPNLYWYRQAAGRGLQLLFYSVGIGQISSEVPQNLSASRPQDRQFILSSKKLLLSDSGFYLCAWSARRDRSRNSNQPQHFGDGTRLSIL.